The clone carrying this T cell receptor (beta chain) was seen only a few times. The antigen remains unidentified. These data come from a study of T cells in narcolepsy. About the study: Enrolled donors included narcolepsy type 1 or type 2 patients and healthy controls.

Libraries were prepared by immunoSEQ multiplex PCR; TCRdb keeps only in-frame clonotypes and omits some of them. The data contain 34,000 or so clones, 79% of them seen just once; the ten biggest clones take up roughly 3.5%. Findings and caveats of the study: Blood of same and different patients, but not healthy controls, reportedly held recurring autoreactive clonotypes. Comparing one patient's CSF and blood CD4+ clonotypes highlighted HCRT- and TRIB2-specific autoreactive clonotypes. Some memory CD4+ repertoires had no autoreactive clone sequences.

This clonotype was sampled from a human donor in good health. Sequencing used memory (CD45RA-) CD4+ T cells from blood.

The CDR3 coding sequence is TGTGCCAGCAGCTTTCGGGAGGCCACAGGTTACGAGCAGTACTTC. Translating gives CASSFREATGYEQYF. The gene calls are TRBV11-2 and TRBJ2-7, with TRBD2 matching over 7 bases. Per germline, CDR1 SGHAT and CDR2 FQNNGV. The CDR3 totals 15 residues. V trimming: 3 bases; J trimming: 4 bases; junction bases outside the gene matches: 9.